This T cell receptor beta chain originates from a study of CXCR3-negative and CXCR3-positive naive CD8 T cells (dated by TCRdb to the late 2010s). About the full investigation: In total, 120 million to 150 million TRB reads were obtained, corresponding to roughly 1.5 +/- 0.3 million reads per library. Data from about ten donors, pooled across two independent experiments, went into the diversity and physicochemical repertoire analyses. For the TRBV-TRBJ cluster analysis, the naive subsets came from roughly 5 donors, while the memory cells came from 3 donors. Points the paper makes about the study in general: Compared with CXCR3-negative naive cells, CXCR3-positive naive cells had TRB CDR3s with higher hydrophobicity (lower Kidera factor 4), lower energy, and higher strength and volume indices. TRBV-TRBJ usage was similar between naive CXCR3-negative and CXCR3-positive cells from the same donor, while memory cells showed distinct patterns. CXCR3 expression partially decreased after cryopreservation, so most assays used freshly isolated PBMCs. Both naive subsets had comparably high repertoire diversity, while memory CD8+ T cells had much lower repertoire diversity. Because surface CD5, which is linked to self-reactivity in mice, was comparable between the naive subsets, TCR interaction strength was also inferred from the physicochemical properties of TRB CDR3s.

On this clonotype: No cognate antigen has been identified for it.

For every CD8+ T cell subset, hundreds of thousands of cells were flow-sorted straight into RLT lysis buffer, and each subset was sorted in triplicate. To exclude memory contaminants, naive CD8+ T cells were stringently defined as CD45RO-CCR7+CD27+CD95-. Using standard density gradient centrifugation, peripheral blood mononuclear cells were isolated from buffy coats. A FACSAria III was used to flow-sort naive CXCR3-negative and CXCR3-positive CD8+ T cells. An RNeasy Mini Kit was used to extract total RNA from the sorted cells. CDR1 and CDR2 are drawn from the germline V gene: SGHAT, FQNNGV. From the cysteine through the phenylalanine, the CDR3 covers 14 amino acids. No DNA is recorded. The sample was run on a NextSeq 550. The Human TCR Profiling Kit (MiLaboratory) was used to prepare UMI-labeled 5' RACE TRB cDNA libraries. The full amount of extracted RNA was used for cDNA synthesis, and the full amount of resulting cDNA was used for PCR amplification. Libraries were prepared in parallel with an identical number of PCR cycles. The study's processing was this. MIGEC and MiXCR extracted about 54,000 +/- 9,700 unique UMI-labeled TRB cDNA molecules per library, requiring at least two reads per UMI. On average, approximately 40,000 +/- 10,000 functional in-frame TRB CDR3 nucleotide clonotypes lacking stop codons were found per library. After downsampling to 5000 UMI-labeled TRB molecules per sample, diversity metrics, including normalized Shannon-Wiener and Chao1, were computed in VDJtools. Clonotype-size-weighted physicochemical properties of the central five CDR3 residues (interaction energy, strength, volume and Kidera factor 4) were computed in VDJtools. Once TCRdb had reprocessed the reads, it stored one entry per CDR3 protein sequence and supplied no DNA. In this record, the V and J calls reflect TCRdb's handling and not the investigators' own analysis. The table kept for this sample lists some 130,000 distinct CDR3 sequences. The ten top clones hold 0.5% to 0.75% of the sample.

Recombination linked TRBV11-2 to TRBJ2-1; TCRdb names TRBD2, which stays unverified in the absence of DNA. The sequence was collected from a human donor in good health. Some clones in this sample may be carry-over from other donors' samples. What was sequenced was naive CXCR3+ CD8+ T cells from blood. Reading the label with the study, this specimen's cell subset or site is: CD45RO-CCR7+CD27+CD95- naive CD8+ T cells expressing CXCR3 (TNR3+). The CDR3 in this case is CASSSQSEGGEQFF.